The rows below give T cell receptor beta chains drawn from one sample of a study of shared clonotypes between healthy human individuals. Clones were sequenced by immunoSEQ multiplex PCR, and TCRdb holds only the in-frame ones, with some missing. The data hold 2 million to 3 million clones, with over 85% observed a single time. The sequencing sample was made of naive CD4+ T cells from PBMCs. The receptors derive from a young man in good health. Some clones in this sample may be carry-over from other donors' samples. Each CDR3 is given with its conserved first and last residue. Fields, in order: CDR3 length, clone size, J gene, V gene, D gene, CDR3 DNA, CDR3 protein. D genes are given only for firm matches. Size is stated for part of the rows, as once, few or many counts, or as a class when the clone is expanded.

>18|NA|TRBJ2-2|TRBV19|NA
TGTGCCAGTAGCGCCGGGCGGTGGAGGGTCGCGAACACCGGGGAGCTGTTTTTT
CASSAGRWRVANTGELFF
>14|NA|TRBJ1-5|TRBV6-6|NA
TGTGCCAGCAGCCCAAGGACGGGCAATCAGCCCCAGCATTTT
CASSPRTGNQPQHF
>14|NA|TRBJ2-7|TRBV15|NA
TGTGCCACCAGCAGAGGGACAGCCTCCTACGAGCAGTACTTC
CATSRGTASYEQYF
>13|NA|TRBJ1-1|TRBV28|TRBD1
TGTGCCAGCAGTCCACTAAGGGGGCTTCAAGCTTTCTTT
CASSPLRGLQAFF
>13|NA|TRBJ1-1|TRBV2|NA
TGTGCCAGCTCTGGAGAAATGAACACTGAAGCTTTCTTT
CASSGEMNTEAFF
>13|NA|TRBJ2-2|TRBV10-3|NA
TGTGCCATCAGTGAGTCTTTTCGTGAGGAGCTGTTTTTT
CAISESFREELFF
>12|NA|TRBJ1-2|TRBV30|NA
TGTGCCTGGAGTATAGGGGGGGATGGCTACACCTTC
CAWSIGGDGYTF
>14|once|TRBJ2-3|TRBV7-3|NA
TGTGCCAGCAGCTTAGCCCTAGCAGGAGATACGCAGTATTTT
CASSLALAGDTQYF
>19|NA|TRBJ2-3|TRBV27|TRBD2
TGTGCCAGCAGTTCGTCGCCTCCAGGACTAGCGGGAGATGAAGATACGCAGTATTTT
CASSSSPPGLAGDEDTQYF
>13|NA|TRBJ2-7|TRBV5-4|NA
TGTGCCAGCAGCTTGCAGAACTCCTACGAGCAGTACTTC
CASSLQNSYEQYF
>16|NA|TRBJ1-1|TRBV27|NA
TGTGCCAGCAGTTTCCTCCGGTCCCCAGCCCGGACTGAAGCTTTCTTT
CASSFLRSPARTEAFF
>15|NA|TRBJ1-1|TRBV11-2|NA
TGTGCCAGCAGCTCCACTTGGGGCATGAACACTGAAGCTTTCTTT
CASSSTWGMNTEAFF
>12|NA|TRBJ2-3|TRBV5-1|NA
TGCGCCAGCAGCCTACTGGAGAGCGCGCAGTATTTT
CASSLLESAQYF
>12|NA|TRBJ2-7|TRBV19|NA
TGTGCCAGTAGCGACACAACCTACGAGCAGTACTTC
CASSDTTYEQYF
>17|NA|TRBJ2-6|TRBV5-5|NA
TGTGCCAGCAGCTTGGCCTCAGGGAGCTCTGGGGCCAACGTCCTGACTTTC
CASSLASGSSGANVLTF
>14|NA|TRBJ2-1|TRBV7-2|NA
TGTGCCAGCAGCTTCACAGTAACCTACAATGAGCAGTTCTTC
CASSFTVTYNEQFF
>14|NA|TRBJ1-5|TRBV29-1|NA
TGCAGCGTTGTTGACGGGACGGCCGGTGGGCCCCAGCATTTT
CSVVDGTAGGPQHF
>16|NA|TRBJ1-3|TRBV7-2|NA
TGTGCCAGCAGCTCCTTTGGGGGCTTGGAAATAAACACCATATATTTT
CASSSFGGLEINTIYF
>15|NA|TRBJ2-7|TRBV2|NA
TGTGCCAGCAGTCTCGGTCCACCGAGGAACCACGAGCAGTACTTC
CASSLGPPRNHEQYF
>16|NA|TRBJ1-2|TRBV4-2|NA
TGTGCCAGCAGCCAAGAAGTAATTGGGCAGTCCTATGGCTACACCTTC
CASSQEVIGQSYGYTF
>15|NA|TRBJ1-5|TRBV18|NA
TGTGCCAGCTCACCCGGACAGCGAAGCAATCAGCCCCAGCATTTT
CASSPGQRSNQPQHF
>13|NA|TRBJ1-2|TRBV9|NA
TGTGCCAGCAGCGTAGGAGGGGCGGCCGGCTACACCTTC
CASSVGGAAGYTF
>13|NA|TRBJ2-5|TRBV5-1|TRBD1
TGCGCCAGCTTCCAGGACAGGCAAGAGACCCAGTACTTC
CASFQDRQETQYF
>15|NA|TRBJ2-7|TRBV4-1|TRBD2
TGCGCCAGCAGCCAAGGGGTAGCGGGAGCCTACGAGCAGTACTTC
CASSQGVAGAYEQYF
>14|few|TRBJ1-5|TRBV4-3|NA
TGCGCCAGCAGCCAAGAGACCACCAGGCAGCCCCAGCATTTT
CASSQETTRQPQHF
>13|NA|TRBJ1-1|TRBV6-4|NA
TGTGCCAGCAAAAGCCAGGGAGACACTGAAGCTTTCTTT
CASKSQGDTEAFF
>15|NA|TRBJ2-7|TRBV6-6|NA
TGTGCCAGCAGTCGCACGGGACCCGGCCCCTACGAGCAGTACTTC
CASSRTGPGPYEQYF
>16|NA|TRBJ1-1|TRBV15|NA
TGTGCCACCAGCAGGGGGGGCTTTGAGGGGAACACTGAAGCTTTCTTT
CATSRGGFEGNTEAFF
>14|few|TRBJ1-1|TRBV4-2|NA
TGTGCCAGCAGCCAAGTACGAGGGAACACTGAAGCTTTCTTT
CASSQVRGNTEAFF
>16|NA|TRBJ2-3|TRBV11-2|NA
TGTGCCAGCAGCTTGGAGGCTCCGTCACGGGCAGATACGCAGTATTTT
CASSLEAPSRADTQYF
>12|NA|TRBJ2-3|TRBV29-1|NA
TGCAGCGTTGTGACGGGCACAGATACGCAGTATTTT
CSVVTGTDTQYF
>16|NA|TRBJ2-3|TRBV4-1|NA
TGCGCCAGCAGCCACCCCAGGGGATCGAGCACAGATACGCAGTATTTT
CASSHPRGSSTDTQYF
>15|NA|TRBJ1-1|TRBV5-4|NA
TGTGCCAGCAGCCTCGGGACGGGGATGAACACTGAAGCTTTCTTT
CASSLGTGMNTEAFF
>13|once|TRBJ1-5|TRBV15|NA
TGTGCCACCAGCAGTGGGGGGGGTCAGCCCCAGCATTTT
CATSSGGGQPQHF
>15|once|TRBJ2-7|TRBV19|NA
TGTGCCAGTAGTTCCACTCTGGGTTCGAACAAACTCTCCCACTTC
CASSSTLGSNKLSHF
>11|NA|TRBJ1-2|TRBV9|NA
TGTGCCAGCAGTCTTAACTATGGCTACACCTTC
CASSLNYGYTF
>15|NA|TRBJ2-1|TRBV2|TRBD2
TGTGCCAGCAGTGGTACTAGCGGGAGCACCAATGAGCAGTTCTTC
CASSGTSGSTNEQFF
>14|NA|TRBJ2-7|TRBV28|TRBD2
TGTGCCAGCAGTTTACGGGGGGATCGGTGGGAGCAGTACTTC
CASSLRGDRWEQYF
>15|NA|TRBJ2-7|TRBV5-1|NA
TGCGCCAGCAGCTTGGGGGCAGGGGACGTTAGCGAGCAGTACTTC
CASSLGAGDVSEQYF
>13|NA|TRBJ1-1|TRBV30|NA
TGTGCCGCCCGACCTGCTGGGGACACTGAAGCTTTCTTT
CAARPAGDTEAFF
>12|NA|TRBJ2-7|TRBV7-6|NA
TGTGCCAGTGGGATGGGGGGCGGCGAGCAGTACTTC
CASGMGGGEQYF
>13|NA|TRBJ1-5|TRBV12-5|NA
TGTGCTAGTGGTTTTGACGTTAATCAGCCCCAGCATTTT
CASGFDVNQPQHF
>13|NA|TRBJ1-5|TRBV2|NA
TGTGCCAGTAGACCGGAACACAATCAGCCCCAGCATTTT
CASRPEHNQPQHF